These 10 T cell receptor beta chains share one sample of origin, sequenced in a study of shared clonotypes between healthy human individuals. Profiled with immunoSEQ multiplex PCR; TCRdb holds only in-frame clones, not every one. The sample holds around 510,000 clones, around 81% seen once. The sequenced material came from PBMCs. The source of these receptors is a woman aged 35 to 49 in good health. Some clones in this sample may be carry-over from other donors' samples.

V and J are TRBV27 and TRBJ2-6; tentative D call: TRBD2 (6 bases). The CDR3 covers 13 residues. The V end lost 11 bases, the J end lost 2 bases, and 10 bases lay between the germline ends. Looked up from germline, CDR1 is MNHEY and CDR2 is SMNVEV (reference sequence). As DNA, the CDR3 is TGTGCCGGGCGGGGCCCTGGGGCCAACGTCCTGACTTTC. Translation gives CAGRGPGANVLTF.

Comment on this clone: Other nucleotide sequences in the sample specify the same CDR3. The J gene is TRBJ2-3, the V gene TRBV7-3; 7 bases match TRBD1. CDR3 size: 16 residues. The V gene's germline CDR1 is SGHTA and CDR2 FQGTGA. Trimming removed 4 bases from V and 0 bases from J; junction bases left unmatched: 7. The CDR3 sequence is CASSSTGQTSTDTQYF. CDR3 nucleotides: TGTGCCAGCAGCTCTACGGGACAGACTAGCACAGATACGCAGTATTTT.

In the case of this clone: The identical CDR3 is also encoded by other nucleotide sequences in the sample. The chain employs TRBV5-1 and TRBJ1-5; no definite D call. V lost 4 bases to trimming and J lost 3 bases, with 11 bases between them. The germline V gene has CDR1 SGHRS and CDR2 YFSETQ. The CDR3 spans 14 residues. The CDR3 region has the DNA TGCGCCAGCAGCCAGGACGGGAACAATCAGCCCCAGCATTTT. The encoded protein is CASSQDGNNQPQHF.

The chain has TRBV28 and TRBJ2-7; a weak D match, TRBD1 (5 bases). CDR3 length: 13 residues. Germline V lookup: CDR1 MDHEN, CDR2 SYDVKM. V was trimmed by 1 base and J by 6 bases, leaving 10 bases between them. CDR3 DNA sequence: TGTGCCAGCAGTTTATTCATGACAGTCGAGCAGTACTTC. The encoded protein is CASSLFMTVEQYF. Filled out from reference TRBV28 and TRBJ2-7, the complete variable domain reads DVKVTQSSRYLVKRTGEKVFLECVQDMDHENMFWYRQDPGLGLRLIYFSYDVKMKEKGDIPEGYSVSREKKERFSLILESASTNQTSMYLCASSLFMTVEQYFGPGTRLTVT.

The V call is TRBV2, the J call TRBJ2-1; 13 bases are shared with TRBD2. CDR3 length: 15 amino acids. Germline V gene sequence: CDR1 SNHLY, CDR2 FYNNEI. Trimming at V came to 6 bases and at J to 10 bases, leaving 9 bases not matched to a gene. The CDR3 loop is CASRAGLAGVGEQFF. As DNA, the CDR3 is TGTGCCAGCAGAGCCGGACTAGCGGGAGTGGGGGAGCAGTTCTTC.

The rearrangement joins TRBV5-1 to TRBJ2-1; weak D call: TRBD2 (6 bases). This CDR3 comprises 20 residues. The V gene lost 6 bases and the J gene lost 1 base, with 29 bases spanning the gap. Germline loops: CDR1 SGHRS, CDR2 YFSETQ. The CDR3 protein is CASTGAGYGAAVSSYNEQFF. CDR3 in DNA: TGCGCCAGCACGGGAGCGGGTTATGGTGCGGCGGTGAGTTCCTACAATGAGCAGTTCTTC.

The V gene is TRBV29-1, the J gene TRBJ1-1; 8 bases fit TRBD1. The germline V gene encodes CDR1 SQVTM and CDR2 ANQGSEA. Trimming cost V 5 bases and J 4 bases; bases outside gene matches: 9. CDR3 size: 14 residues. The CDR3 sequence is CSVSGGAGVTEAFF. The CDR3 DNA reads TGCAGCGTTTCAGGGGGCGCGGGGGTCACTGAAGCTTTCTTT.

A word on this clone: The final CDR3 position lacks the conserved phenylalanine or tryptophan, pointing to a likely read error. The chain couples TRBV11-1 to TRBJ2-7, with D maybe TRBD1 (5 bases). Germline values: CDR1 SGHAT, CDR2 FQDESV (reference sequence). The CDR3 is 15 residues long. With 1 base removed from V and 4 bases from J, the gap between germline ends came to 14 bases. CDR3 protein: CASSLGDSLMYEQYL. The CDR3 DNA is TGTGCCAGCAGCTTAGGAGACAGTTTGATGTACGAGCAGTACCTC.

This clone was seen a single time. The rearrangement uses TRBV7-9 and TRBJ2-7; 9 bases line up with TRBD1. The CDR3 is made up of 14 amino acids. CDR1 and CDR2 from the germline V gene are SEHNR and FQNEAQ (reference sequence). V shed 5 bases, J shed 4 bases, and the junction held 6 bases outside the gene matches. The CDR3 coding sequence is TGTGCCAGCAGCGGCCGGGACAGGGCGTACGAGCAGTACTTC. Residues: CASSGRDRAYEQYF.

In the case of this clone: Other DNA sequences in this sample translate to the same CDR3. The chain combines TRBV28 with TRBJ2-7, with D maybe TRBD1 (5 bases). Trimming shortened V by 6 bases and J by 1 base, and 10 bases separated the two germline ends. CDR1 and CDR2 (germline): MDHEN, SYDVKM. The CDR3 loop spans 13 amino acids. Here the CDR3 reads CASSSPGSYEQYF. Written as DNA, the CDR3 is TGTGCCAGCAGCTCCCCAGGGTCCTACGAGCAGTACTTC.